Each of the 19 T cell receptor beta chains below was sequenced from the same sample in a study of CXCR3-negative and CXCR3-positive naive CD8 T cells. It was by 5' RACE with UMI labels that the TRB cDNA libraries were prepared. From the 5' RACE reads, TCRdb lists one entry per CDR3 protein and no DNA. Across over 20,000 distinct CDR3 sequences, the top ten clones capture roughly 4% of the sample. The sample consisted of naive CXCR3- CD8+ T cells from blood. Subset indicated: CD45RO-CCR7+CD27+CD95- naive CD8+ T cells lacking CXCR3 (TNR3-). The source is a human donor in good health. Some clones in this sample may be carry-over from other donors' samples.

Here the CDR3 reads CASTETGGVGELFF. The chain couples TRBV7-3 to TRBJ2-2; TCRdb outputs TRBD1, but without DNA this stays unchecked. The CDR3 is 14 amino acids. CDR1 and CDR2 (germline): SGHTA, FQGTGA.

This chain links TRBV12-3 or TRBV12-4 with TRBJ1-5; TCRdb's D call, TRBD1, is unchecked because there is no DNA. CDR3 size: 14 residues. The chain's CDR3 is CASSLRQGGQPQHF.

This chain uses TRBV7-8 with TRBJ2-5; TCRdb calls TRBD1, which cannot be checked without DNA. Germline lookup yields CDR1 SGHVS and CDR2 FQNEAQ. CDR3 length: 17 residues. CDR3 residues: CASSLALSGWDQETQYF.

V usage is TRBV13 and J usage is TRBJ2-1. From germline, CDR1 is PRHDT and CDR2 FYEKMQ (reference sequence). The CDR3 sequence is 12 residues long. The CDR3: CASSFENNEQFF. Full variable domain (missing parts from reference TRBV13 and TRBJ2-1): AAGVIQSPRHLIKEKRETATLKCYPIPRHDTVYWYQQGPGQDPQFLISFYEKMQSDKGSIPDRFSAQQFSDYHSELNMSSLELGDSALYFCASSFENNEQFFGPGTRLTVL.

The chain joins TRBV14 to TRBJ2-7. Germline V gene sequence: CDR1 SGHDN, CDR2 FVKESK. The CDR3 is 12 residues long. CDR3 sequence: CASSQFIYEQYF.

CDR3 in amino acids: CASSISRAGPGETQYF. The chain has TRBV19 and TRBJ2-5; as DNA is missing, the TRBD2 call by TCRdb cannot be tested. Looked up from germline, CDR1 is LNHDA and CDR2 is SQIVND (reference sequence). The CDR3 extends over 16 amino acids.

The chain links TRBV9 to TRBJ2-2. CDR1 and CDR2 (germline): SGDLS, YYNGEE. The CDR3 contains 13 residues. CDR3: CASSVTVTGELFF.

The genes are TRBV6-5 and TRBJ1-2; TCRdb proposes TRBD1, but this gene call is untestable without DNA. Germline lookup yields CDR1 MNHEY and CDR2 SVGAGI. CDR3 size: 12 residues. CDR3 in amino acids: CASGQGAGGYTF.

Considering frequency, this clonotype is medium-sized. The chain recombines TRBV29-1 with TRBJ2-7; the TCRdb call, TRBD2, lacks DNA for checking. The V gene's germline CDR1 is SQVTM and CDR2 ANQGSEA. The CDR3 covers 13 residues. CDR3 loop: CSVGLAGTYEQYF.

The chain uses TRBV2 and TRBJ2-1; TCRdb picks TRBD1, but there is no DNA to check that call. The CDR3 spans 14 residues. CDR1 is SNHLY, CDR2 FYNNEI, per germline. The CDR3 reads CASSAPGGFNEQFF.

The chain uses TRBV7-8 and TRBJ2-2; with no DNA, the TCRdb D assignment of TRBD1 cannot be verified. Germline values: CDR1 SGHVS, CDR2 FQNEAQ. The CDR3 extends over 19 amino acids. The CDR3 protein is CASSLRDRSKAENTGELFF.

This clonotype is classed as medium-sized by frequency. The rearrangement joins TRBV7-6 to TRBJ2-1; absent DNA, TCRdb's TRBD2 call cannot be checked. CDR1 is SGHVS and CDR2 is FNYEAQ in the germline V gene. CDR3 length: 18 residues. The CDR3 sequence: CASSARTSGGSSYNEQFF.

The CDR3 is CASSGSAYEQYF. The rearrangement joins TRBV2 to TRBJ2-7. This CDR3 has 12 amino acids. Germline lookup yields CDR1 SNHLY and CDR2 FYNNEI.

The chain combines TRBV6-6 with TRBJ1-2; TCRdb's assignment of TRBD1 cannot be checked, as there is no DNA. This CDR3 contains 15 residues. Germline V gene sequence: CDR1 MNHNY, CDR2 SVGAGI (reference sequence). The CDR3 reads CASSPGPGSSYGYTF.

The chain links TRBV24-1 to TRBJ2-1; TCRdb lists TRBD2, though no DNA is available to test this call. Germline-derived CDR1 and CDR2 are KGHDR and SFDVKD. The CDR3 extends over 15 amino acids. The CDR3 sequence: CATSDQRGKYNEQFF.

The chain joins TRBV7-9 to TRBJ2-7; TCRdb's D call, TRBD1, is unchecked because there is no DNA. The germline V gene has CDR1 SEHNR and CDR2 FQNEAQ (reference sequence). The CDR3 has 17 residues. The CDR3 protein is CASSLVPGTGSSYEQYF.

The V and J genes are TRBV28 and TRBJ2-1; lacking DNA, the TRBD1 call made by TCRdb goes unchecked. This CDR3 has 17 amino acids. Germline V gives CDR1 MDHEN, CDR2 SYDVKM. The CDR3 loop reads CASSLDWTGVTYNEQFF.

The chain's CDR3 is CASRSPGNEKLFF. The chain has TRBV5-5 and TRBJ1-4; with no DNA, the TCRdb D assignment of TRBD1 cannot be verified. CDR3 length equals 13 residues. Per the germline V gene, CDR1 is SGHKS and CDR2 is YYEKEE (reference sequence).

The V gene is TRBV6-5, the J gene TRBJ1-2; absent DNA, TCRdb's TRBD1 call cannot be checked. The CDR3 loop spans 11 amino acids. From germline, CDR1 is MNHEY and CDR2 SVGAGI. CDR3 region: CAIWGVGGYTF.